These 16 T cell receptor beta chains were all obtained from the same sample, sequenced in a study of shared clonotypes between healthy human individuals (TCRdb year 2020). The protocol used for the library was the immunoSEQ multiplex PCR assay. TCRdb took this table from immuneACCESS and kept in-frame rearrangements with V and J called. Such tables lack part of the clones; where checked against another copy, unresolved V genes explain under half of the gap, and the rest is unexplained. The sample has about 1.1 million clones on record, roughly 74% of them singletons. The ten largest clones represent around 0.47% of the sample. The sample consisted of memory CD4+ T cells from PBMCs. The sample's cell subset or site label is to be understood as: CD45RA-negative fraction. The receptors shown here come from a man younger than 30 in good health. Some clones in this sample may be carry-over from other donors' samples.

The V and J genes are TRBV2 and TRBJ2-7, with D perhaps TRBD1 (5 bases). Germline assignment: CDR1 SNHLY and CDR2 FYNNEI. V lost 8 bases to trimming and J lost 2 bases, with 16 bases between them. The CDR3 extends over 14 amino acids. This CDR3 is CASGPGIRTYEQYF. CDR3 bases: TGTGCCAGCGGGCCAGGGATTCGGACCTACGAGCAGTACTTC. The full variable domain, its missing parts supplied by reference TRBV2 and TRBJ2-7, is EPEVTQTPSHQVTQMGQEVILRCVPISNHLYFYWYRQILGQKVEFLVSFYNNEISEKSEIFDDQFSVERPDGSNFTLKIRSTKLEDSAMYFCASGPGIRTYEQYFGPGTRLTVT.

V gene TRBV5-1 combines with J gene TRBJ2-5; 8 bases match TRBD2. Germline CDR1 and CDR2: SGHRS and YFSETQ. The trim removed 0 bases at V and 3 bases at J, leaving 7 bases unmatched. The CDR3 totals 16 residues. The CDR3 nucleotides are TGCGCCAGCAGCTTGGACCCAGCGGGAGTGAAAGAGACCCAGTACTTC. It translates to CASSLDPAGVKETQYF.

CDR3 nucleotides: TGTGCCAGCCGGGCTAGCGATTCCGGTCCCGGGGAGCTGTTTTTT. It codes for CASRASDSGPGELFF. The V and J genes are TRBV28 and TRBJ2-2; the D gene is possibly TRBD2 (6 bases). The V end was cut by 8 bases, the J end by 6 bases, with 19 bases between. The CDR3 loop spans 15 amino acids. In germline, CDR1 is MDHEN, CDR2 SYDVKM. The full variable domain, in which reference TRBV28 and TRBJ2-2 provide the parts outside the CDR3, is DVKVTQSSRYLVKRTGEKVFLECVQDMDHENMFWYRQDPGLGLRLIYFSYDVKMKEKGDIPEGYSVSREKKERFSLILESASTNQTSMYLCASRASDSGPGELFFGEGSRLTVL.

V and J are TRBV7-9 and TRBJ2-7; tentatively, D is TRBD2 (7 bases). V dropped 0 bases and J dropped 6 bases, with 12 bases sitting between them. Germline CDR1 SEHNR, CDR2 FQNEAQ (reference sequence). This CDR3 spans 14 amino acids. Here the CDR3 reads CASSLAARGGEQYF. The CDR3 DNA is TGTGCCAGCAGCTTAGCAGCAAGGGGGGGCGAGCAGTACTTC. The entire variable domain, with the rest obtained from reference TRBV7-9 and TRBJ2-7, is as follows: DTGVSQNPRHKITKRGQNVTFRCDPISEHNRLYWYRQTLGQGPEFLTYFQNEAQLEKSRLLSDRFSAERPKGSFSTLEIQRTEQGDSAMYLCASSLAARGGEQYFGPGTRLTVT.

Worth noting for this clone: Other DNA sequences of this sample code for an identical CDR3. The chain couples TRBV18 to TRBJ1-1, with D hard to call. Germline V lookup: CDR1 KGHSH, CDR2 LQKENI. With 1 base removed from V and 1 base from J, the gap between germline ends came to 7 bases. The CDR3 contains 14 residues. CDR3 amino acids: CASSPRAQNTEAFF. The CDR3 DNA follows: TGTGCCAGCTCACCACGCGCTCAGAACACTGAAGCTTTCTTT.

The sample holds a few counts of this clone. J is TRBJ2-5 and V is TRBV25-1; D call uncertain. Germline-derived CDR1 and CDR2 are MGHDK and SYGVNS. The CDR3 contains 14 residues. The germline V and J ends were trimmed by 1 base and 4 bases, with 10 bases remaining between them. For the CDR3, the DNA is TGTGCCAGCAGTGAATCAATAGGTGTAGAGACCCAGTACTTC. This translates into CASSESIGVETQYF.

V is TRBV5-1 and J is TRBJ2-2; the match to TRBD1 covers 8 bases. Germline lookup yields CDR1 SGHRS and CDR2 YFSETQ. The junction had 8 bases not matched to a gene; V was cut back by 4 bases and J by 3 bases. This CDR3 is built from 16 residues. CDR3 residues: CASSPQGAYDTGELFF. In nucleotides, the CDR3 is TGCGCCAGCAGCCCCCAGGGGGCATATGACACCGGGGAGCTGTTTTTT.

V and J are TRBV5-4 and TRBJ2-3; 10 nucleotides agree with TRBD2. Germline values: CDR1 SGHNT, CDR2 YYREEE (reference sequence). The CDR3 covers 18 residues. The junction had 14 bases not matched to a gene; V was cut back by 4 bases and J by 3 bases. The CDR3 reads CASSRLTLAGRSTDTQYF. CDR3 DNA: TGTGCCAGCAGCCGATTGACACTAGCGGGACGGTCAACAGATACGCAGTATTTT.

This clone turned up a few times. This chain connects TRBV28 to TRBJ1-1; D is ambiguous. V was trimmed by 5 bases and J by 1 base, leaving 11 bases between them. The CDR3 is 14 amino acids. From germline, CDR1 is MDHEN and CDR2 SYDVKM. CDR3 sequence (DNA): TGTGCCAGCAGTAGGACGGGCCCGAACACTGAAGCTTTCTTT. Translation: CASSRTGPNTEAFF.

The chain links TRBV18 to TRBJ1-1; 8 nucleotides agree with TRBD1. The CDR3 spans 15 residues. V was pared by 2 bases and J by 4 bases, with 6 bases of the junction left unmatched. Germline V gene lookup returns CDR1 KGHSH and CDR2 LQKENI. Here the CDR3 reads CASSPYRGEGTEAFF. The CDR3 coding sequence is TGTGCCAGCTCACCATACAGGGGGGAGGGCACTGAAGCTTTCTTT.

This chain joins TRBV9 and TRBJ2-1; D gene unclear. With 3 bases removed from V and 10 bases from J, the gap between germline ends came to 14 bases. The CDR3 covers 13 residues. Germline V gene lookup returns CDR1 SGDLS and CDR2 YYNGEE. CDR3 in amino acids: CASSALRGWEQFF. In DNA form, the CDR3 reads TGTGCCAGCAGCGCATTAAGAGGTTGGGAGCAGTTCTTC.

The CDR3, as DNA: TGTGCCAGCAGCCTCAGACTAGCGGGAGTGAGCACAGATACGCAGTATTTT. Translation gives CASSLRLAGVSTDTQYF. The V and J genes are TRBV5-4 and TRBJ2-3; 12 bases are shared with TRBD2. J was trimmed by 0 bases and V by 4 bases; bases with no gene match: 6. Germline values: CDR1 SGHNT, CDR2 YYREEE (reference sequence). The CDR3 is made up of 17 amino acids.

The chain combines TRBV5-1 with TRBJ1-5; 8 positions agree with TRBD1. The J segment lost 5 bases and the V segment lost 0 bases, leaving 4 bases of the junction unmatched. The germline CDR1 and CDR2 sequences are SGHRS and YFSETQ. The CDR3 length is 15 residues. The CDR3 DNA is TGCGCCAGCAGCTTGGGGGACAGGTCTCATCAGCCCCAGCATTTT. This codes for CASSLGDRSHQPQHF.

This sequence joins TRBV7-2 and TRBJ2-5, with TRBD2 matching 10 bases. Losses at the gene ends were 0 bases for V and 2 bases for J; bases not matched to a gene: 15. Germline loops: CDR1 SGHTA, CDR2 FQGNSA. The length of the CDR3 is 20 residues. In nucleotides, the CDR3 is TGTGCCAGCAGCTTAGCGTCGGGACTAGCGACGGGGGCTAGACAAGAGACCCAGTACTTC. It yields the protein CASSLASGLATGARQETQYF.

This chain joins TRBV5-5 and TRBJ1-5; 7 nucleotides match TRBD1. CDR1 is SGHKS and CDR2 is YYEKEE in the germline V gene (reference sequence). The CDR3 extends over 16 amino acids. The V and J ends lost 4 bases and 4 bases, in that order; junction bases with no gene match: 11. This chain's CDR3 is CASSKVGTAFNQPQHF. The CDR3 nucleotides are TGTGCCAGCAGCAAGGTCGGGACAGCCTTTAATCAGCCCCAGCATTTT.

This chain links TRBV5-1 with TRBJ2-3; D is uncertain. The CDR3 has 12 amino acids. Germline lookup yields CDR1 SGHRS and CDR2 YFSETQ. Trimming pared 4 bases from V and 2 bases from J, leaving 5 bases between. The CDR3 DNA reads TGCGCCAGCAGCCTACACACAGATACGCAGTATTTT. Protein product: CASSLHTDTQYF.